The 12 T cell receptor beta chains in this list originate from one sample, sequenced in a study of T cells in Graves' hyperthyroidism and ophthalmopathy. Authors of the study amplified TCR beta CDR3 regions from RNA transcripts. When the TCR CDR3 underwent first-round RT-PCR, the HTBI primer set was used. TCRdb re-analysed the multiplex PCR reads in MiXCR, keeping a single row per CDR3 protein. The sample shows 300,000 to 450,000 distinct CDR3 sequences, roughly 25% of them seen only once. The sequenced material came from blood. Receptors originate from a man aged 45-65 years with Graves' hyperthyroidism.

The rearrangement joins TRBV7-2 to TRBJ2-7; D gene ambiguous. CDR1 and CDR2 (germline): SGHTA, FQGNSA. Trimming took 5 bases from V and 2 from J, leaving 16 bases between them. CDR3 length: 15 residues. The CDR3: CASSPLSSLTYEQYF. DNA of the CDR3: TGTGCCAGCAGCCCTCTGAGTAGCTTAACCTACGAGCAGTACTTC.

With regard to this clonotype: This may stem from a read error, because a much larger clone lies one nucleotide away. The J gene is TRBJ2-5, the V gene TRBV2; tentative D call: TRBD2 (6 bases). Germline-derived CDR1 and CDR2 are SNHLY and FYNNEI. The CDR3 consists of 14 residues. CDR3 in amino acids: CTSSEVRGQETQYF. CDR3 DNA sequence: TGTACCAGCAGTGAAGTTCGGGGGCAAGAGACCCAGTACTTC.

This clonotype appeared a few times. The rearrangement links TRBV30 to TRBJ2-3; TRBD2 agrees at 10 bases. The CDR3 covers 14 residues. Germline CDR1 reads GTSNPN; CDR2 reads SVGIG (reference sequence). Germline trimming cut 3 bases from V and 5 bases from J; bases unmatched to any gene: 5. CDR3 DNA: TGTGCCTGGAGGCTAGCGGGAGCAGGAGATACGCAGTATTTT. As protein: CAWRLAGAGDTQYF.

This clonotype was found a few times. This chain connects TRBV12-3 or TRBV12-4 to TRBJ1-6; D gene ambiguous. V lost 8 bases and J lost 5, with 13 bases in between. The CDR3 is made up of 14 amino acids. CDR3 amino acids: CASRRPEHNSPLHF. As DNA, the CDR3 is TGTGCCAGCCGACGACCGGAACATAATTCACCCCTCCACTTT.

The chain joins TRBV5-4 to TRBJ2-7; 7 positions match TRBD1. The V segment lost 0 bases and the J segment 7 bases; nucleotides outside the gene matches: 4. Germline V gives CDR1 SGHNT, CDR2 YYREEE (reference sequence). This CDR3 has 13 residues. CDR3 protein: CASSLAQGDEQYF. DNA of the CDR3: TGTGCCAGCAGCTTGGCCCAGGGGGATGAGCAGTACTTC.

CDR3 sequence (DNA): TGTGCCAGCAGCCATTCTGGTACTGGGGCCAACGTCCTGACTTTC. Translated, it gives CASSHSGTGANVLTF. This chain uses TRBV13 with TRBJ2-6, with D unresolved. The germline V gene encodes CDR1 PRHDT and CDR2 FYEKMQ (reference sequence). Trimming shortened V by 5 bases and J by 2 bases, and 10 bases separated the two germline ends. The CDR3 is 15 residues long.

This clonotype appeared many times. The rearrangement links TRBV28 to TRBJ1-1; 8 nucleotides match TRBD1. This CDR3 region has 15 residues. Germline assignment: CDR1 MDHEN and CDR2 SYDVKM. With V trimmed by 6 bases and J by 4 bases, 10 bases remained unmatched. CDR3 DNA: TGTGCCAGCAGCGGACAGGGCCTAGATAGCACTGAAGCTTTCTTT. Its translation is CASSGQGLDSTEAFF.

This clonotype showed up just a few times. The CDR3 DNA reads TGCGCCAGCAGGCGTAGCGGGAGCGCCGGGGAGCTGTTTTTT. Encoded protein: CASRRSGSAGELFF. The chain recombines TRBV10-1 with TRBJ2-2, with 9 bases that match TRBD2. Germline V gene sequence: CDR1 WNHNN, CDR2 SYGVQD (reference sequence). V shed 6 bases and J 6 bases; nucleotides not matched to a gene: 5. The CDR3 has 14 residues.

Ten or more counts support this clonotype. The chain is built from TRBV28 and TRBJ2-4; TRBD1 matches 9 bases. The V gene's germline CDR1 is MDHEN and CDR2 SYDVKM. The V segment lost 6 bases and the J segment 8 bases; nucleotides outside the gene matches: 8. There are 14 residues in the CDR3. The CDR3 region is CASRIQGAVDIQYF. The CDR3 DNA is TGTGCCAGCAGAATACAGGGGGCAGTTGACATTCAGTACTTC.

This clonotype was seen more than once but under ten times. V usage is TRBV12-5 and J usage is TRBJ2-2; possible D gene TRBD1, 6 bases. The V end lost 5 bases, the J end lost 7 bases, and 14 bases lay between the germline ends. The germline V gene encodes CDR1 LGHNT and CDR2 FRNRAP. CDR3 length: 14 residues. The CDR3 spells CASGPQGSGGELFF. CDR3 nucleotides: TGTGCTAGTGGTCCGCAGGGGTCCGGCGGGGAGCTGTTTTTT.

This clonotype was seen a few times. The chain links TRBV6-2 or TRBV6-3 to TRBJ2-1; 8 positions agree with TRBD2. V lost 7 bases, J lost 13 bases, and 12 bases stayed unmatched. Germline V gene sequence: CDR1 MNHEY, CDR2 SVGEGT. The CDR3 is made up of 13 amino acids. In DNA, the CDR3 is TGTGCCAGCATCCCGGGACTAGGGAGCCCTCAGTTCTTC. Protein sequence: CASIPGLGSPQFF.

CDR3 in DNA: TGCAGTGCCTCTAAAGGGGACACAACCTATGGCTACACCTTC. As protein: CSASKGDTTYGYTF. The V gene is TRBV20-1, the J gene TRBJ1-2; weak D call: TRBD1 (6 bases). There are 14 residues in the CDR3. Between the trimmed V and J ends, which lost 6 bases and 4 bases, there was a span of 18 bases. CDR1 is DFQATT and CDR2 is SNEGSKA in the germline V gene (reference sequence).